This T cell receptor beta chain was obtained from a study of CXCR3-negative and CXCR3-positive naive CD8 T cells (dated by TCRdb to 2018 to 2020). About the study as a whole: In total, roughly 140 million TRB reads were obtained, corresponding to roughly 1.5 +/- 0.3 million reads per library. Diversity and physicochemical repertoire analyses covered some eleven donors pooled from two independent experiments. For the TRBV-TRBJ cluster analysis, the naive subsets came from roughly 5 donors, while the memory cells came from 3 donors. Summary of the overall study and its limitations: Because surface CD5, which is linked to self-reactivity in mice, was comparable between the naive subsets, TCR interaction strength was also inferred from the physicochemical properties of TRB CDR3s. CXCR3 expression partially decreased after cryopreservation, so most assays used freshly isolated PBMCs. TRBV-TRBJ usage was similar between naive CXCR3-negative and CXCR3-positive cells from the same donor, while memory cells showed distinct patterns. Both naive subsets had comparably high repertoire diversity, while memory CD8+ T cells had much lower repertoire diversity.

The CDR3 measures 16 amino acids from cysteine to phenylalanine. The DNA is unrecorded. Per the germline V gene, LGHNA is the CDR1 and YSLEER is the CDR2. Instrument used: NextSeq 550. The Human TCR Profiling Kit (MiLaboratory) was used to make UMI-labeled 5' RACE TRB cDNA libraries. The full amount of extracted RNA was used for cDNA synthesis, and the full amount of resulting cDNA was used for PCR amplification. The libraries were made side by side, with each library going through the same number of PCR cycles. In the authors' own workflow: With a minimum of two reads required per UMI, MIGEC and MiXCR pulled out about 50,000 +/- 10,000 unique UMI-labeled TRB cDNA molecules from each library. Each library averaged 40,000 +/- 10,000 functional in-frame TRB CDR3 nucleotide clonotypes without stop codons. Diversity metrics, including normalized Shannon-Wiener and Chao1, were computed in VDJtools after downsampling to 5000 UMI-labeled TRB molecules per sample. Clonotype-size-weighted physicochemical properties of the central five CDR3 residues (interaction energy, strength, volume and Kidera factor 4) were computed in VDJtools. With the reads reprocessed by TCRdb, a single entry stands for each CDR3 protein sequence and no DNA is reported. The V and J calls and clone size are TCRdb's, not the authors'. This sample's table carries tens of thousands of distinct CDR3 sequences. The ten largest account for around 20% of the sample.

To note about this clonotype: Which antigen it targets is not known.

For each CD8+ T cell subset, flow sorting was done in triplicate, and roughly 320,000 cells per subset went directly into RLT lysis buffer. Using standard density gradient centrifugation, peripheral blood mononuclear cells were isolated from buffy coats. An RNeasy Mini Kit was used to extract total RNA from the sorted cells. This sequence was found in a human donor in good health. Some clones in this sample may be carry-over from other donors' samples. Sequenced material: memory CD8+ T cells from blood. The cell subset or site label, read with the paper, signifies: conventional CD8+ memory T cells (TMEM), sorted as controls. This chain is built from TRBV4-3 and TRBJ1-1; without DNA, the TCRdb call of TRBD1 cannot be checked. For the CDR3, the sequence is CASSQDPGTGGTEAFF.